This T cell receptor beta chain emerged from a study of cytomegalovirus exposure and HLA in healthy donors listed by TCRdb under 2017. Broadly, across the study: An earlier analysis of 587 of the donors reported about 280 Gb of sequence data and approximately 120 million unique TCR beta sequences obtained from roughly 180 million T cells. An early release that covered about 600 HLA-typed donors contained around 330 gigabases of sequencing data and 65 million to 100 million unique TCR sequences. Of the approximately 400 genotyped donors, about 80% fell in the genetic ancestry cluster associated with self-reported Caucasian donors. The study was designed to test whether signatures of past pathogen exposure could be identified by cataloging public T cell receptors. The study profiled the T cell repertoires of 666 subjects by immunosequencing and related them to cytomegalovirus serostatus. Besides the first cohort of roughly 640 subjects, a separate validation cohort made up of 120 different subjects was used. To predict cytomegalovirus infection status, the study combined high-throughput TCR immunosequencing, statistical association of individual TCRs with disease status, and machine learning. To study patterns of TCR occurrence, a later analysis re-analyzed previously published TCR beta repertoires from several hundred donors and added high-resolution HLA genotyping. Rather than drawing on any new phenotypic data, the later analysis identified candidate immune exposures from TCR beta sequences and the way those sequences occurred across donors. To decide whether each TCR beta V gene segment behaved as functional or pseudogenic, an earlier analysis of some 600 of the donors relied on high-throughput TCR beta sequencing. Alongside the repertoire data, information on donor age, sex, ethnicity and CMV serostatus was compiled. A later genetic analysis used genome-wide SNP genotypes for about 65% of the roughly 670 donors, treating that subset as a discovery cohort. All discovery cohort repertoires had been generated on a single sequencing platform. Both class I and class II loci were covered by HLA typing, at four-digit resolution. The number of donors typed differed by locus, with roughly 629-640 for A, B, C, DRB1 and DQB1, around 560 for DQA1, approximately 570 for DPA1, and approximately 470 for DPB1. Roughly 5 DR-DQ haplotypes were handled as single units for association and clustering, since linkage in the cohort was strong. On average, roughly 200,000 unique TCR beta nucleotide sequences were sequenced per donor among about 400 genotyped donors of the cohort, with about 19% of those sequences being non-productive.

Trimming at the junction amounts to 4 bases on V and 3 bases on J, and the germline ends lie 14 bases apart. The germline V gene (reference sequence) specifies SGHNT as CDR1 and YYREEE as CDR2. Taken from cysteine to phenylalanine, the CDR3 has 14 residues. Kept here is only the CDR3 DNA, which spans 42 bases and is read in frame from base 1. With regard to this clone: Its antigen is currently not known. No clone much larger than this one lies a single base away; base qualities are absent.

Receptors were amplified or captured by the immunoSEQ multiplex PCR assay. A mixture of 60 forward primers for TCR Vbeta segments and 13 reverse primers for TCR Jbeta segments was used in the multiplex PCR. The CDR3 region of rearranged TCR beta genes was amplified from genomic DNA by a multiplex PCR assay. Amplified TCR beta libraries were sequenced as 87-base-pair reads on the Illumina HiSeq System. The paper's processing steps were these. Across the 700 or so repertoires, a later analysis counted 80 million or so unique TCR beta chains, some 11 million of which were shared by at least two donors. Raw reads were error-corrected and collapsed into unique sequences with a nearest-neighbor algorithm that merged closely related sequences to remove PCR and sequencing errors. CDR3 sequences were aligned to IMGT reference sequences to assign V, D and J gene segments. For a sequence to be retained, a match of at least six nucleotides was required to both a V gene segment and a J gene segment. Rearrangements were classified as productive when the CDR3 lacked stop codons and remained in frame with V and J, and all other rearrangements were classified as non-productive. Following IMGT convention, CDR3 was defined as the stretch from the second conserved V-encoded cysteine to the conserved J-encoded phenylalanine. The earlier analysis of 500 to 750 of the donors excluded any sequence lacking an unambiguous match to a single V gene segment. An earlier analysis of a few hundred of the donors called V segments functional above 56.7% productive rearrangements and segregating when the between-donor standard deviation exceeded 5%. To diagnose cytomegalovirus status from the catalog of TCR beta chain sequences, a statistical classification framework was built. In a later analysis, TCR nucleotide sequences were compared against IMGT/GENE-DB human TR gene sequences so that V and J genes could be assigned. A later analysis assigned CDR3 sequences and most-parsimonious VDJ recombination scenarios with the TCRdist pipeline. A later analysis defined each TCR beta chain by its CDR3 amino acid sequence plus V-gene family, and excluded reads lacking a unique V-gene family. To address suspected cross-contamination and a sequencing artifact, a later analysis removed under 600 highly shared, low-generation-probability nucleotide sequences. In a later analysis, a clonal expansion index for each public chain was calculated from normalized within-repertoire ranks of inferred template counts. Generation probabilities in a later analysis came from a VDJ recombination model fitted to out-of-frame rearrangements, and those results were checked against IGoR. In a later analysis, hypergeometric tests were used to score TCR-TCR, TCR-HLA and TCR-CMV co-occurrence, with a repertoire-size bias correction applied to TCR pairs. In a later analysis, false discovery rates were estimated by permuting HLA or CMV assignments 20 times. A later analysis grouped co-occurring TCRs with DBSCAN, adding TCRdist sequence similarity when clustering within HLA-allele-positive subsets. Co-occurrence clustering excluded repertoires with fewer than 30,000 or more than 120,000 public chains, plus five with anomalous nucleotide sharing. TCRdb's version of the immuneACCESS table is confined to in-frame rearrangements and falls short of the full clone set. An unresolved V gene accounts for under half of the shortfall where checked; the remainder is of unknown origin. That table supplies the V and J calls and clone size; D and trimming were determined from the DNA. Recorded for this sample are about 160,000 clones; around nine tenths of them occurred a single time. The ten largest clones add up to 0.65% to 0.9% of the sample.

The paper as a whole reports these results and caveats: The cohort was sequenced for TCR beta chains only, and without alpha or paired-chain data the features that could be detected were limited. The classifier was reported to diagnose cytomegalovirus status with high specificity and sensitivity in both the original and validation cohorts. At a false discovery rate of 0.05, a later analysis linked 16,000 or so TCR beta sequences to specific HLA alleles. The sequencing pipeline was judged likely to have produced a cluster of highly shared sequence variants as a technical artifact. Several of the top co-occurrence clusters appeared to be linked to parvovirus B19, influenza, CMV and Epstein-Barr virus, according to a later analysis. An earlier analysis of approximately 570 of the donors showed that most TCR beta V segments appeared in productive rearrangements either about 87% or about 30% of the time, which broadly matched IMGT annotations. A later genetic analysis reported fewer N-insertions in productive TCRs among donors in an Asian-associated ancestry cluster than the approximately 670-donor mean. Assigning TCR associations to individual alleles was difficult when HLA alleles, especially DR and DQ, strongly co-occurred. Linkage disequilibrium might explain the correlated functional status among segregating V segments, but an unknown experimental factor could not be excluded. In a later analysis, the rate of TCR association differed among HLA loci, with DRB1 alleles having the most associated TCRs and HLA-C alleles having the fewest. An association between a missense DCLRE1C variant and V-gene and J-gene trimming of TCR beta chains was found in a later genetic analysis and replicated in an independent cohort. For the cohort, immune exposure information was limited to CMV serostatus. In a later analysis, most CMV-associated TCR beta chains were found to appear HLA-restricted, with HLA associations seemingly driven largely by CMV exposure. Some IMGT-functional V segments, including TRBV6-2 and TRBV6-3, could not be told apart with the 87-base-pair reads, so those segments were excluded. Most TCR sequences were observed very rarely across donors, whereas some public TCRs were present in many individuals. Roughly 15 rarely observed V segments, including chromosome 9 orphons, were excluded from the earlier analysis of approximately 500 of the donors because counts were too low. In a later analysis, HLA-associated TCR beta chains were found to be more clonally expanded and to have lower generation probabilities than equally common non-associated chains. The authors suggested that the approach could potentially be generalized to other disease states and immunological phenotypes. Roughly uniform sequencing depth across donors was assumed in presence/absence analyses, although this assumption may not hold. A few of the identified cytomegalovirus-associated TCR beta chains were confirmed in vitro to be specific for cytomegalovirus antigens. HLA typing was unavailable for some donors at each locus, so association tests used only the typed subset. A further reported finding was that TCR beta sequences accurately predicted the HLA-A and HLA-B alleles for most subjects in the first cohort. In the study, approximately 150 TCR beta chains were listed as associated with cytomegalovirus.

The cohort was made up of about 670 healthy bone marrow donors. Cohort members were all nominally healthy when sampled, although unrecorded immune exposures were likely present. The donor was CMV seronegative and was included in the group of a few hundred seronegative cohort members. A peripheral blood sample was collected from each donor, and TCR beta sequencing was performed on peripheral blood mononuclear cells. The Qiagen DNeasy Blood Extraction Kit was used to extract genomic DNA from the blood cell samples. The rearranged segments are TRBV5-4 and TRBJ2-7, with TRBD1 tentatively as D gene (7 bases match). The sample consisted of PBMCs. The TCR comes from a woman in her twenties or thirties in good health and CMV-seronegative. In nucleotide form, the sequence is TGTGCCAGCAGCCCCGGGGGACAGCACTACGAGCAGTACTTC. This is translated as CASSPGGQHYEQYF.